Listed here is a single T cell receptor (beta chain). Its antigen is as yet unknown. Only in-frame clones appear in the TCRdb table, and some are missing; sequencing was by immunoSEQ multiplex PCR. The repertoire holds around 150,000 clones, with about 95% as singletons. The CDR3 extends over 18 amino acids. Germline CDR1 reads LNHNV; CDR2 reads YYDKDF (reference sequence). Trimming removed 5 bases from V and 4 bases from J, with 26 bases in between. This entry comes from a study of T cell responses to AZD1222 COVID-19 vaccine. Study-level information: Investigators merged groups given second doses at roughly 4 or roughly 12 weeks. Study observations and caveats: Elevations in Spike-specific TCR breadth and depth followed administration of two AZD1222 doses. Donors in the cohort were predominantly white British and more often female, and clonal diversity was possibly underestimated.

The sequence derives from an adult in good health. The sample consisted of peripheral blood, taken on day 0 of AZD1222 vaccination. This sequence joins TRBV15 and TRBJ1-1, with D tentatively TRBD1 (6 bases). CDR3: CATSVTYLDSPLPTEAFF. In DNA form, the CDR3 reads TGTGCCACCAGCGTGACGTACCTGGACAGCCCACTACCCACTGAAGCTTTCTTT.